This TCR beta chain was captured in a study of somatic mutations in cytotoxic T cells in rheumatoid arthritis. Profiled with immunoSEQ multiplex PCR; TCRdb holds only in-frame clones, not every one. The sample shows tens of thousands of clones, around 90% of them seen only once. About this clone itself: Its matching antigen is unknown.

Study conclusions and caveats: For rheumatoid arthritis patients, CD8+ clonality increased with age, whereas it did not in healthy controls. Within 8 of 65 patients, the single biggest CD8+ clone made up more than 20% of CD8+ cells. A finding that went unadjusted for multiple comparisons was the slight underrepresentation of TRBV07 in rheumatoid arthritis patients. Unknown were the antigen targets of the expanded CD8+ clones.

Germline V gene sequence: CDR1 PRHDT, CDR2 FYEKMQ (reference sequence). This CDR3 is 13 amino acids long. V lost 4 bases, J lost 4 bases, and 10 bases lay in between. The chain combines TRBV13 with TRBJ1-2; unclear D gene. Specimen: CD8+ T cells sorted from blood. The TCR comes from an adult with rheumatoid arthritis. The CDR3 coding sequence is TGTGCCAGCAGCTCCTCCTACAGCTATGGCTACACCTTC. This encodes CASSSSYSYGYTF.